These 20 T cell receptor beta chains came from one sample sequenced in a study of T cells in narcolepsy. Method: immunoSEQ multiplex PCR; TCRdb's copy keeps in-frame clones and lacks some. The repertoire holds 35,000 to 40,000 clones, with approximately 85% as singletons. The source material was CD45RA- memory CD4+ T cells from PBMCs. These receptors all stem from a human donor with narcolepsy.

V and J are TRBV19 and TRBJ2-3, with 12 bases that match TRBD2. This CDR3 is 15 amino acids long. Germline assignment: CDR1 LNHDA and CDR2 SQIVND (reference sequence). The trim removed 5 bases at V and 6 bases at J, leaving 6 bases unmatched. CDR3 sequence reads: CASSLTSGGGDTQYF. CDR3 nucleotides: TGTGCCAGTAGTCTGACTAGCGGGGGAGGGGATACGCAGTATTTT. Full variable domain (rest looked up from reference TRBV19 and TRBJ2-3): DGGITQSPKYLFRKEGQNVTLSCEQNLNHDAMYWYRQDPGQGLRLIYYSQIVNDFQKGDIAEGYSVSREKKESFPLTVTSAQKNPTAFYLCASSLTSGGGDTQYFGPGTRLTVL.

The chain is built from TRBV6-4 and TRBJ2-1; D ambiguous. Trimming cost V 2 bases and J 0 bases, with 8 bases left between them. Per the germline V gene, CDR1 is MRHNA and CDR2 is SNTAGT. The CDR3 has 15 amino acids. Here the CDR3 DNA reads TGTGCCAGCAGTGACACTATAAGCTCCTACAATGAGCAGTTCTTC. This codes for CASSDTISSYNEQFF.

This chain links TRBV7-2 with TRBJ2-5, with TRBD2 matching 11 bases. The length of the CDR3 is 16 residues. With V trimmed by 0 bases and J by 5 bases, 5 bases remained unmatched. CDR1 and CDR2 (germline): SGHTA, FQGNSA. The CDR3 DNA is TGTGCCAGCAGCTTAGCCCTAGCGGGGGGTTGGGAGACCCAGTACTTC. Translation gives CASSLALAGGWETQYF.

V usage is TRBV7-9 and J usage is TRBJ2-2; D ambiguous. The CDR3 is 13 residues long. Germline V lookup: CDR1 SEHNR, CDR2 FQNEAQ (reference sequence). V lost 11 bases to trimming and J lost 1 base, with 11 bases between them. CDR3 bases: TGTGCCTCGTCGTGGGAGAACACCGGGGAGCTGTTTTTT. It encodes CASSWENTGELFF.

This rearrangement joins TRBV28 to TRBJ1-3; D unclear. Trimming removed 5 bases from V and 2 bases from J, with 13 bases in between. The CDR3 is 15 residues long. The germline V gene encodes CDR1 MDHEN and CDR2 SYDVKM. CDR3 bases: TGTGCCAGCAGTAACCAGGTTGGGGCTGGAAACACCATATATTTT. Encoded protein: CASSNQVGAGNTIYF.

The chain couples TRBV18 to TRBJ1-3; 7 bases are shared with TRBD1. J gave up 0 bases and V 4 bases, and 18 bases lay outside the gene matches. This CDR3 contains 20 residues. Germline lookup yields CDR1 KGHSH and CDR2 LQKENI. The CDR3 loop reads CASSHLPTEGQINSGNTIYF. The DNA of the CDR3 is TGTGCCAGCTCACATCTTCCAACAGAGGGACAGATAAACTCTGGAAACACCATATATTTT.

CDR3 amino acids: CASSRDRVDTEAFF. In DNA, the CDR3 is TGTGCCAGCAGTCGGGACAGGGTGGACACTGAAGCTTTCTTT. The chain recombines TRBV7-9 with TRBJ1-1; TRBD1 aligns across 9 bases. The CDR3 consists of 14 residues. V trimming: 6 bases; J trimming: 3 bases; junction bases outside the gene matches: 5. Per the germline V gene, CDR1 is SEHNR and CDR2 is FQNEAQ (reference sequence).

J is TRBJ1-1 and V is TRBV18; a possible D gene is TRBD1 (5 bases). The CDR3 extends over 15 amino acids. Germline V CDR1 and CDR2: KGHSH, LQKENI. Deletions cut 3 bases from V and 3 bases from J, with 14 bases between. As DNA, the CDR3 is TGTGCCAGCTCACCTCAGGCCAGGGTGGACACTGAAGCTTTCTTT. Its translation: CASSPQARVDTEAFF.

The CDR3 sequence: CASSELQMNSPLHF. Written as DNA, the CDR3 is TGTGCCAGCAGTGAATTACAGATGAATTCACCCCTCCACTTT. The gene calls are TRBV6-1 and TRBJ1-6; unclear D gene. Germline V CDR1 and CDR2: MNHNS, SASEGT. The CDR3 spans 14 residues. Trimming left V 2 bases short and J 7 bases short, with 9 bases between.

This chain uses TRBV7-3 with TRBJ2-2; TRBD1 matches at 8 bases. Germline CDR1 reads SGHTA; CDR2 reads FQGTGA. J gave up 7 bases and V 5 bases, and 3 bases lay outside the gene matches. This CDR3 spans 13 amino acids. This chain's CDR3 is CASSPTGVGELFF. The CDR3, as DNA: TGTGCCAGCAGCCCGACAGGGGTCGGGGAGCTGTTTTTT.

The genes are TRBV19 and TRBJ2-5; TRBD2 is a possible D gene (5 bases). This CDR3 comprises 13 residues. Germline loops: CDR1 LNHDA, CDR2 SQIVND (reference sequence). Trimming took 3 bases from V and 3 from J, leaving 8 bases between them. The CDR3 region is CASSIPGEETQYF. In DNA, the CDR3 is TGTGCCAGTAGTATCCCCGGGGAAGAGACCCAGTACTTC. Variable domain in full (rest from reference TRBV19 and TRBJ2-5): DGGITQSPKYLFRKEGQNVTLSCEQNLNHDAMYWYRQDPGQGLRLIYYSQIVNDFQKGDIAEGYSVSREKKESFPLTVTSAQKNPTAFYLCASSIPGEETQYFGPGTRLLVL.

This rearrangement joins TRBV6-6 to TRBJ1-5, with 7 bases lining up with TRBD1. Trimming at V came to 4 bases and at J to 3 bases, leaving 3 bases not matched to a gene. The CDR3 covers 14 residues. The V gene's germline CDR1 is MNHNY and CDR2 SVGAGI (reference sequence). Written as DNA, the CDR3 is TGTGCCAGCAGTTCGACAGGGACCAATCAGCCCCAGCATTTT. Its protein product is CASSSTGTNQPQHF.

This clone was found once. The genes are TRBV28 and TRBJ2-1, with no clear D. Trimming stripped 5 bases from V and 6 bases from J, with 14 bases between. CDR3 length equals 14 residues. Germline V CDR1 and CDR2: MDHEN, SYDVKM. DNA for the CDR3: TGTGCCAGCAGTCCCTCAAGGGTTTTCAATGAGCAGTTCTTC. Its translation is CASSPSRVFNEQFF.

The chain has TRBV18 and TRBJ2-2, with 9 bases that match TRBD1. The CDR3 has 16 amino acids. With 6 bases clipped from V and 7 bases from J, the junction kept 12 bases outside the gene matches. Looked up from germline, CDR1 is KGHSH and CDR2 is LQKENI. The DNA for the CDR3 is TGTGCCAGCTCCTTCGCGGGACAGGGAATTGGCGGGGAGCTGTTTTTT. It codes for CASSFAGQGIGGELFF.

The V gene is TRBV19, the J gene TRBJ1-2; possibly TRBD1 for D (5 bases). The germline CDR1 and CDR2 sequences are LNHDA and SQIVND (reference sequence). The V gene lost 3 bases and the J gene lost 0 bases, with 11 bases spanning the gap. This CDR3 contains 15 residues. The CDR3 protein is CASSITGGSNYGYTF. Written as DNA, the CDR3 is TGTGCCAGTAGTATTACGGGGGGTTCTAACTATGGCTACACCTTC.

This sequence joins TRBV19 and TRBJ1-3; 8 positions agree with TRBD1. The ends lost 4 bases at V and 0 bases at J; junction bases unmatched: 8. The germline V gene has CDR1 LNHDA and CDR2 SQIVND (reference sequence). The CDR3 totals 17 residues. CDR3 in DNA: TGTGCCAGTAGTAGGTCCCGGGACAGGCGCTCTGGAAACACCATATATTTT. This encodes CASSRSRDRRSGNTIYF.

This clone was found a few times. The genes are TRBV18 and TRBJ1-5, with 7 bases that match TRBD1. This CDR3 is 13 amino acids long. Germline V CDR1 and CDR2: KGHSH, LQKENI. Trimming cost V 6 bases and J 4 bases; bases outside gene matches: 3. The CDR3 is CASSGGQNQPQHF. The DNA of the CDR3 is TGTGCCAGCTCGGGGGGACAGAATCAGCCCCAGCATTTT.

The chain is built from TRBV7-2 and TRBJ2-7; D ambiguous. Between the trimmed V and J ends, which lost 4 bases and 7 bases, there was a span of 11 bases. CDR3 length: 12 residues. Germline CDR1 reads SGHTA; CDR2 reads FQGNSA. CDR3 nucleotides: TGTGCCAGCAGCTCAACACCGTGGGAGCAGTACTTC. Translation: CASSSTPWEQYF.

This clone has a handful of counts. CDR3 loop: CASSPGREQYF. The CDR3 bases are TGTGCCAGCTCCCCCGGCCGCGAGCAGTACTTC. The chain uses TRBV18 and TRBJ2-7; D unresolved. CDR1 and CDR2 (germline): KGHSH, LQKENI. The CDR3 runs to 11 residues. Trimming shortened V by 6 bases and J by 6 bases, and 9 bases separated the two germline ends.

The V call is TRBV30, the J call TRBJ1-3; D is unclear. CDR1 is GTSNPN, CDR2 SVGIG, per germline (reference sequence). V was pared by 0 bases and J by 0 bases, with 6 bases between. The CDR3 totals 14 residues. This CDR3 is CAWSVDYSGNTIYF. In DNA form, the CDR3 reads TGTGCCTGGAGTGTGGACTACTCTGGAAACACCATATATTTT.